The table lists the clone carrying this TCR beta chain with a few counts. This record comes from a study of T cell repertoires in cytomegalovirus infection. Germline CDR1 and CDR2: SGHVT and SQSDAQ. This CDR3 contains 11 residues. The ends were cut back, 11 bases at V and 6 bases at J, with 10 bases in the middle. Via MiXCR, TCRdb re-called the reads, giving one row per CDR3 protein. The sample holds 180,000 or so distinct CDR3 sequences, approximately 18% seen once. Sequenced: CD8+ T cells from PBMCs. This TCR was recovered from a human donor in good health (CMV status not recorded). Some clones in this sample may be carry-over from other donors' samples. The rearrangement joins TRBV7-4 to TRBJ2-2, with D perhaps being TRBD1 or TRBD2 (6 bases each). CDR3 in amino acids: CAGGGPGELFF. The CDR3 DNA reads TGTGCCGGAGGGGGACCCGGGGAGCTGTTTTTT.